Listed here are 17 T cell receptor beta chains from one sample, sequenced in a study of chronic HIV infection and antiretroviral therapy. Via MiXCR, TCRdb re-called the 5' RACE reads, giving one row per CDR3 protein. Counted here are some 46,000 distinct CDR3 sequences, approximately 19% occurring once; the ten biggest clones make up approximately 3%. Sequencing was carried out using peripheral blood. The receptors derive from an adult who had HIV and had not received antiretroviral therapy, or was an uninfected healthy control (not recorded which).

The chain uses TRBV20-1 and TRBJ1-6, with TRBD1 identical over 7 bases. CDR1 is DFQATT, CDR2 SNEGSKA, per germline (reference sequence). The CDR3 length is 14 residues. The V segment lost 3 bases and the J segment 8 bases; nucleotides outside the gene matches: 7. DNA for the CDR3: TGCAGTGCTAGCAAGGGGGCTACGGATTCACCCCTCCACTTT. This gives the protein CSASKGATDSPLHF.

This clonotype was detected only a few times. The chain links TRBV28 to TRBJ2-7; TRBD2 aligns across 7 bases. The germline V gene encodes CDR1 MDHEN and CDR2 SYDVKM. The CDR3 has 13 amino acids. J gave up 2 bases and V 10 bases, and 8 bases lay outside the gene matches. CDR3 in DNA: TGTGCCACCGGGACTACATCAGCCTACGAGCAGTACTTC. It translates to CATGTTSAYEQYF.

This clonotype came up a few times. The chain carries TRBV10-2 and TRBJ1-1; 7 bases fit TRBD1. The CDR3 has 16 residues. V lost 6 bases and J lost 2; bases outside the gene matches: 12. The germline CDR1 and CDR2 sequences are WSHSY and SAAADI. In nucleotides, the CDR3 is TGCGCCAGCAGGGATGACAGGGTTGGCGGTAACACTGAAGCTTTCTTT. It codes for CASRDDRVGGNTEAFF.

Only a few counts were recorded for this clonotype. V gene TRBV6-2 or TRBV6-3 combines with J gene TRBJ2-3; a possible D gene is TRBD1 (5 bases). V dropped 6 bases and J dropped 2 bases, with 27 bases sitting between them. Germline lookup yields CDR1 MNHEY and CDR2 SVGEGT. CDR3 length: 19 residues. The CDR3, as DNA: TGTGCCAGCAGCCTTACCCCAGGGCTCCCGCAGGGTTCCACAGATACGCAGTATTTT. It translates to CASSLTPGLPQGSTDTQYF.

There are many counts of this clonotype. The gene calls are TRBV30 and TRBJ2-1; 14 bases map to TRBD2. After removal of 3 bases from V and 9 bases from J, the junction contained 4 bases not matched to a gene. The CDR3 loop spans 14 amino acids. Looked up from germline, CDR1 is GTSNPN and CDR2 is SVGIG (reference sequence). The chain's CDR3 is CAWRGLAGVGEQFF. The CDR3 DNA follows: TGTGCCTGGAGGGGACTAGCGGGAGTGGGTGAGCAGTTCTTC.

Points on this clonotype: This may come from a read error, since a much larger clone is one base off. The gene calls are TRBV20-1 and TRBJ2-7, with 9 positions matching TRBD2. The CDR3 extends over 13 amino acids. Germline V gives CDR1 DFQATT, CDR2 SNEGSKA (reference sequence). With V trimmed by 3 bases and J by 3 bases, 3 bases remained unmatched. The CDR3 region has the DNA TGCAGTGCTAGTAGCGGGAGTATCTACGAGCAGTACTTC. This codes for CSASSGSIYEQYF.

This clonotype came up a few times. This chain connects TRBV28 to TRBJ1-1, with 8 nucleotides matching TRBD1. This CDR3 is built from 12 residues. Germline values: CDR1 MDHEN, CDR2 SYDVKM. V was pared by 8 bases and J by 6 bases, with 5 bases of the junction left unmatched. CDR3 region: CASCQGAAEAFF. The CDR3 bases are TGTGCCAGCTGCCAGGGGGCCGCTGAAGCTTTCTTT.

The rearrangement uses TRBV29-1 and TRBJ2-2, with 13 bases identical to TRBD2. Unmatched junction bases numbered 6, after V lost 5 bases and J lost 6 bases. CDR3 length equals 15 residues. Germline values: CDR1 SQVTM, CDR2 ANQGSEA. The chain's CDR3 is CSVSKGLAGAGELFF. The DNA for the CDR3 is TGCAGCGTTAGCAAAGGACTAGCGGGAGCCGGGGAGCTGTTTTTT.

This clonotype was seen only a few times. The CDR3 reads CASSQREGYEQYF. The CDR3 bases are TGTGCCAGCAGCCAGCGGGAGGGGTACGAGCAGTACTTC. This chain joins TRBV4-2 and TRBJ2-7, with 9 bases lining up with TRBD2. Unmatched junction bases numbered 1, after V lost 3 bases and J lost 4 bases. The CDR3 loop spans 13 amino acids. Germline assignment: CDR1 LGHNA and CDR2 YNFKEQ.

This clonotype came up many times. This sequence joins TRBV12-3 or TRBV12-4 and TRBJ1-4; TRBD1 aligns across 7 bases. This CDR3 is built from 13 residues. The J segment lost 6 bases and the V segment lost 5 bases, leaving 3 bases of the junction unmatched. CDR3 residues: CASSRRGYEKLFF. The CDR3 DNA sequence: TGTGCCAGCAGTCGCAGGGGGTATGAAAAACTGTTTTTT.

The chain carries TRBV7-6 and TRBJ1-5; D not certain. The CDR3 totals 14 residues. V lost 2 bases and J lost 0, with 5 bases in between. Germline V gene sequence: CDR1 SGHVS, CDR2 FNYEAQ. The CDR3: CASSLTLSNQPQHF. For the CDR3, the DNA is TGTGCCAGCAGCTTAACCCTTAGCAATCAGCCCCAGCATTTT.

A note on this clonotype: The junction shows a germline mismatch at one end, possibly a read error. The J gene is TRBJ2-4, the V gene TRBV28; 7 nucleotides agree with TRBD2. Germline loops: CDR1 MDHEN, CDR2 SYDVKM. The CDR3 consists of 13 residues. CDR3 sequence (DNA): TGTGCCAGCAGTTTGAGCGGGACGCTTACATTGGACTTC. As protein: CASSLSGTLTLDF.

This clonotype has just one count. CDR3 DNA: TGCAGCGTTGAACCCGACAAAAGCTATGGCTACACCTTC. Its translation is CSVEPDKSYGYTF. This chain connects TRBV29-1 to TRBJ1-2; D gene uncertain. CDR3 length: 13 amino acids. Trimming took off 2 bases at V and 4 bases at J, with 11 bases between the two ends. CDR1 SQVTM and CDR2 ANQGSEA come from the germline V gene.

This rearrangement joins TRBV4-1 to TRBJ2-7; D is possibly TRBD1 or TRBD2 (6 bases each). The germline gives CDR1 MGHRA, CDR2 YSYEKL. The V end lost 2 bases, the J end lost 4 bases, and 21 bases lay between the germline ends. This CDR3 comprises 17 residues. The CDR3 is CASSQTLRGRSKYEQYF. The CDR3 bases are TGCGCCAGCAGCCAAACCCTACGGGGGCGGAGCAAATACGAGCAGTACTTC.

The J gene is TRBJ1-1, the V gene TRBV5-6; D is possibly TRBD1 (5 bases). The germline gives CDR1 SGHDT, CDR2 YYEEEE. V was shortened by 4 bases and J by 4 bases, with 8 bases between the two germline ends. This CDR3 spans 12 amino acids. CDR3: CASSRDGTEAFF. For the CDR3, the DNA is TGTGCCAGCAGCCGGGACGGCACTGAAGCTTTCTTT. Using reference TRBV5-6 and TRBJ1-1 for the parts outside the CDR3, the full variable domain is DAGVTQSPTHLIKTRGQQVTLRCSPKSGHDTVSWYQQALGQGPQFIFQYYEEEERQRGNFPDRFSGHQFPNYSSELNVNALLLGDSALYLCASSRDGTEAFFGQGTRLTVV.

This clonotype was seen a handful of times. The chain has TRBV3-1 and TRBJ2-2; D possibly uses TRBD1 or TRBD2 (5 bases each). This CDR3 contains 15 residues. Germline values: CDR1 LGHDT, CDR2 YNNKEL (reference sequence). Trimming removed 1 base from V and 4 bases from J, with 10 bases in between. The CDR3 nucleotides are TGTGCCAGCAGCCAAGGAGGGGTTAGCACCGGGGAGCTGTTTTTT. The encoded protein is CASSQGGVSTGELFF.

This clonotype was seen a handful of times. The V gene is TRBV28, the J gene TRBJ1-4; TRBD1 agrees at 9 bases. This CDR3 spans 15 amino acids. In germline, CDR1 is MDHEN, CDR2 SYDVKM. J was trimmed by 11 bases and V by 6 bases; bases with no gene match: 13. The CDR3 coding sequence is TGTGCCAGCAGCCTCAATTCGCCAGGGACAGGGAAACTGTTTTTT. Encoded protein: CASSLNSPGTGKLFF. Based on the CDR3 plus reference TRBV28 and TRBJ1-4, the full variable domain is DVKVTQSSRYLVKRTGEKVFLECVQDMDHENMFWYRQDPGLGLRLIYFSYDVKMKEKGDIPEGYSVSREKKERFSLILESASTNQTSMYLCASSLNSPGTGKLFFGSGTQLSVL.